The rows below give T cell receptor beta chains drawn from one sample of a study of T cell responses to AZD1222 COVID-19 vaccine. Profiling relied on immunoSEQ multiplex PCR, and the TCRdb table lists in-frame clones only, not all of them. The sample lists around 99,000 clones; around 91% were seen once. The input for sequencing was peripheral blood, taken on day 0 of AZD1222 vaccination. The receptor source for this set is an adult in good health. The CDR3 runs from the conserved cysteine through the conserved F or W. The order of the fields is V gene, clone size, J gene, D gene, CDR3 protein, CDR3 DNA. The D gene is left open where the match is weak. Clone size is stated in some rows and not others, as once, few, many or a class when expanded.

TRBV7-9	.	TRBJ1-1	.	CASSLGVGQRTFF	TGTGCCAGCAGCTTAGGTGTTGGACAGAGAACTTTCTTT
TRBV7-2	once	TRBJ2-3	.	CASSLFAVLQDTQYF	TGTGCCAGCAGCTTGTTCGCCGTTTTACAAGATACGCAGTATTTT
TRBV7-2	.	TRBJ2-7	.	CASSPRGFPEQYF	TGTGCCAGCAGTCCCCGGGGGTTTCCCGAGCAGTACTTC
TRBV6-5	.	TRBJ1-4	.	CASGERRGTNEKLFF	TGTGCCAGCGGGGAGCGGAGAGGGACAAATGAAAAACTGTTTTTT
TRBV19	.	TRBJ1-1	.	CASSKSGGLNTEAFF	TGTGCCAGTAGTAAGTCAGGCGGATTGAACACTGAAGCTTTCTTT
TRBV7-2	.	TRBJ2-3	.	CASSLMGGGTDTQYF	TGTGCCAGCAGCTTAATGGGGGGAGGAACAGATACGCAGTATTTT
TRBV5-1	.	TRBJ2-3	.	CASRSTSTDTQYF	TGCGCCAGCAGATCTACTAGCACAGATACGCAGTATTTT
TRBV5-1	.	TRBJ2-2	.	CASSFGAGTGELFF	TGCGCCAGCAGCTTCGGCGCGGGCACCGGGGAGCTGTTTTTT
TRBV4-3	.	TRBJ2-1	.	CASSQDQGWEEQFF	TGCGCCAGCAGCCAAGACCAAGGGTGGGAAGAGCAGTTCTTC
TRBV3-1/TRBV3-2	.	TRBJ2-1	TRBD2	CASSRFGSQASGGLAYYNEQFF	TGTGCCAGCAGCCGATTCGGGTCCCAGGCTAGCGGGGGGCTAGCCTACTACAATGAGCAGTTCTTC
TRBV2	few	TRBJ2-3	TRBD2	CASSWTSVSTDTQYF	TGTGCCAGCTCCTGGACTAGCGTAAGCACAGATACGCAGTATTTT
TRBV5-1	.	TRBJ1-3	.	CASRDGNSGNTIYF	TGCGCCAGCAGGGATGGTAACTCTGGAAACACCATATATTTT
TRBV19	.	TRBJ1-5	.	CASSISQGGNQPQHF	TGTGCCAGTAGTATAAGTCAGGGAGGCAATCAGCCCCAGCATTTT
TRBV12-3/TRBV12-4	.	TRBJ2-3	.	CASSFGGSDTQYF	TGTGCCAGCAGTTTCGGTGGTTCAGATACGCAGTATTTT
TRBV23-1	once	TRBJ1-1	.	CASSHFETGKNTEAFF	TGCGCCAGCAGTCACTTCGAGACAGGAAAGAACACTGAAGCTTTCTTT
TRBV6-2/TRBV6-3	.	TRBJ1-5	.	CASSPTSTSGSRDNQPQHF	TGTGCCAGCAGTCCGACATCAACGTCGGGGTCCAGGGACAATCAGCCCCAGCATTTT
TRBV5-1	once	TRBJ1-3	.	CASSPDGVSGNTIYF	TGCGCCAGCAGCCCCGACGGTGTTTCCGGAAACACCATATATTTT
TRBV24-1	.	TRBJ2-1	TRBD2	CATGGAGGAVDEQFF	TGTGCCACCGGAGGAGCGGGGGGGGCCGTCGATGAGCAGTTCTTC
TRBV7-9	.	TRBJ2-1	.	CASSLSGWAGTYNEQFF	TGTGCCAGCAGCTTGAGCGGGTGGGCGGGGACCTACAATGAGCAGTTCTTC
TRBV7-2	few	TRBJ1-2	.	CASSLGLSGIYGYTF	TGTGCCAGCAGCTTAGGGCTGTCCGGCATCTATGGCTACACCTTC
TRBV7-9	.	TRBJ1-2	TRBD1	CASSSDSDRDGYTF	TGTGCCAGCAGCTCCGACTCCGACAGGGATGGCTACACCTTC
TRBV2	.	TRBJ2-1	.	CASSEALRTEQFF	TGTGCCAGCAGTGAAGCGCTTAGGACTGAGCAGTTCTTC
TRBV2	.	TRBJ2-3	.	CASRGPVTDTQYF	TGTGCCAGCAGGGGCCCTGTCACAGATACGCAGTATTTT
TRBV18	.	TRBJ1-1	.	CASSPLSTGIGTEAFF	TGTGCCAGCTCACCATTGAGTACCGGGATCGGCACTGAAGCTTTCTTT
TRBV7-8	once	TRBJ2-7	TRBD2	CASNPAGDSYEQYF	TGTGCCAGCAATCCAGCGGGGGACTCCTACGAGCAGTACTTC
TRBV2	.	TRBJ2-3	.	CAREQELRVADTQYF	TGTGCCAGAGAACAAGAGTTGAGGGTCGCAGATACGCAGTATTTT
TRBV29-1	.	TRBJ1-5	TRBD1	CSVGTGANQPQHF	TGCAGCGTCGGGACAGGGGCGAATCAGCCCCAGCATTTT
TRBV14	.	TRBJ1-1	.	CASSLSMNTEAFF	TGTGCCAGCAGCCTCAGCATGAACACTGAAGCTTTCTTT
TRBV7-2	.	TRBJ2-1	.	CASSPPRQDEQFF	TGTGCCAGCAGCCCCCCCCGGCAAGATGAGCAGTTCTTC